The present entry profiles one TCR beta chain with its context. The sample originates from a study of blood T cell repertoires in COVID-19. Looking at the study overall: Spain, Italy and the United States supplied samples that represented acute and convalescent COVID-19.

As originally analysed: Amplifying reference gene primers gave estimates of nucleated cell counts. Data came from immunoSEQ multiplex PCR; TCRdb stores just in-frame clones and leaves some out. V and J calls and clone size are given by that table; D and trimming were obtained from the DNA. This sample yields under 55,000 clones, of which around 87% are seen a single time; around 5% belongs to the top ten. The TCR was taken from a man aged 40-49 years with active COVID-19. The sequenced sample consisted of peripheral blood.

DNA of the CDR3: TGTGCCAGCAGTTCCCAGGGGGCAGATACGCAGTATTTT. Encoded protein: CASSSQGADTQYF. The genes are TRBV27 and TRBJ2-3; TRBD1 aligns across 7 bases. With 4 bases clipped from V and 4 bases from J, the junction kept 2 bases outside the gene matches. Germline CDR1 and CDR2: MNHEY and SMNVEV (reference sequence). The CDR3 contains 13 residues.